At least ten counts were recorded for the clone carrying this T cell receptor (beta chain). Its antigen is unidentified. There are 15 residues in the CDR3. Trimming pared 4 bases from V and 7 bases from J, leaving 17 bases between. Germline V gene data show CDR1 as SGHTA and CDR2 as FQGNSA. TCRdb recomputed calls from the reads with MiXCR, one row per CDR3 protein. The sample records 450,000 to 550,000 distinct CDR3 sequences, approximately 42% being singletons. The data are from a study of T cell repertoires in cytomegalovirus infection. In the study overall: Use of recently identified HLA-C-restricted and well-studied HLA-B-restricted CMV epitopes was part of the study. From public TCR beta signatures came an indication of both CMV infection and matching HLA type.

Study outcomes and limitations: HLA-C-restricted, CMV-specific TCR beta clonotypes were dominant ex vivo.

This sequence joins TRBV7-2 and TRBJ1-5; perhaps TRBD1 as D (5 bases). The sequence was obtained from a human donor in good health (CMV status not recorded). Some clones in this sample may be carry-over from other donors' samples. Sequenced material: cultured PBMCs, taken from culture after CMV antigen stimulation. The CDR3 coding sequence is TGTGCCAGCAGCTCCGCAACGGGACGGTACCAGCCCCAGCATTTT. As protein: CASSSATGRYQPQHF. Full variable domain (remainder filled in from reference TRBV7-2 and TRBJ1-5): GAGVSQSPSNKVTEKGKDVELRCDPISGHTALYWYRQSLGQGLEFLIYFQGNSAPDKSGLPSDRFSAERTGGSVSTLTIQRTQQEDSAVYLCASSSATGRYQPQHFGDGTRLSIL.